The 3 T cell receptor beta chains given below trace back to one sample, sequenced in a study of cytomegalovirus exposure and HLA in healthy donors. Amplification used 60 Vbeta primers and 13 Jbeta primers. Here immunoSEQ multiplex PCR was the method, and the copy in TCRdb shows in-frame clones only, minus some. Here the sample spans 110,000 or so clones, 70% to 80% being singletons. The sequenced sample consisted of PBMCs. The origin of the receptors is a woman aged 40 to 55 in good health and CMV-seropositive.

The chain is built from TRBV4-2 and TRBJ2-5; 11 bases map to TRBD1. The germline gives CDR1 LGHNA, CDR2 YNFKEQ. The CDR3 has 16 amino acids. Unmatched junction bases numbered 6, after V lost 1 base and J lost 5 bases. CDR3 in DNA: TGTGCCAGCAGCCAAGCCGGACAGGGGGCAGTGGAGACCCAGTACTTC. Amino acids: CASSQAGQGAVETQYF.

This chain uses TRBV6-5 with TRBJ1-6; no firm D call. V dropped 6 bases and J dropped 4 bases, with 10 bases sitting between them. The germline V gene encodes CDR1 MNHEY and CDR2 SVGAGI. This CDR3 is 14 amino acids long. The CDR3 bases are TGTGCCAGCAGCGAGGTCTCGTATAATTCACCCCTCCACTTT. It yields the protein CASSEVSYNSPLHF.

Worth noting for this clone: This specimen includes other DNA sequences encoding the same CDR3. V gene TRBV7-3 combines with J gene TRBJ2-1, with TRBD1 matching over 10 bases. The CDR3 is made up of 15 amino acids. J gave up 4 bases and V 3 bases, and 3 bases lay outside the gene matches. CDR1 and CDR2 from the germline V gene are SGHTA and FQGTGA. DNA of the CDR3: TGTGCCAGCAGCTTTCGACAGGGGGCTTACAATGAGCAGTTCTTC. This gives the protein CASSFRQGAYNEQFF.